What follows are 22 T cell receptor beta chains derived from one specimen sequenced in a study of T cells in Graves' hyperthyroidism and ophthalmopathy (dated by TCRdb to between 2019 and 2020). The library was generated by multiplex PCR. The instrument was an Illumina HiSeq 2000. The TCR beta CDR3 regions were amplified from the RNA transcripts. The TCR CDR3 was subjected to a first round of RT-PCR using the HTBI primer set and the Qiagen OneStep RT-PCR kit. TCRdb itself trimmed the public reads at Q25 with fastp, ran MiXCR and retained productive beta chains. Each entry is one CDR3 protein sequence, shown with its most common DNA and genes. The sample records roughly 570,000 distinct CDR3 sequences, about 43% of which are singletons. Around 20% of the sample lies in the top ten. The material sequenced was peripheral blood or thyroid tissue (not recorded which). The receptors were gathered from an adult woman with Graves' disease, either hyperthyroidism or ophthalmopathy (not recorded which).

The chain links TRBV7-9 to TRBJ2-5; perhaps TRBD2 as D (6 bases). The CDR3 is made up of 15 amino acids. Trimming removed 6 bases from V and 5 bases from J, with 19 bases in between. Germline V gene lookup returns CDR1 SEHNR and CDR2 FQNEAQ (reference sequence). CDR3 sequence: CASRKPNGRGETQYF. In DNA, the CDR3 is TGTGCCAGCAGGAAGCCTAACGGGAGAGGTGAGACCCAGTACTTC.

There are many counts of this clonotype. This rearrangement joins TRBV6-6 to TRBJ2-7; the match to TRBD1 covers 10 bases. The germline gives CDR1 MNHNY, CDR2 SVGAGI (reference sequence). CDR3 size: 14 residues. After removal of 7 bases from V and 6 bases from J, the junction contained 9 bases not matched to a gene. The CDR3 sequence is CASTRPGQGTEQYF. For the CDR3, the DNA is TGTGCCAGCACCCGGCCGGGACAGGGGACCGAGCAGTACTTC.

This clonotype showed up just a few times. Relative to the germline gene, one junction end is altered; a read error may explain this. CDR3 sequence (DNA): TGCGCCAGCAGCCAATTAGGCGGCCTAGCGCCGCAAGAGACCCAGTACTTC. It specifies CASSQLGGLAPQETQYF. The J gene is TRBJ2-5, the V gene TRBV7-8, with D possibly being TRBD2 (6 bases). The CDR3 is 17 residues long. Germline loops: CDR1 SGHVS, CDR2 FQNEAQ. Based on the CDR3 plus reference TRBV7-8 and TRBJ2-5, the full variable domain is GAGVSQSPRYKVAKRGQDVALRCDPISGHVSLFWYQQALGQGPEFLTYFQNEAQLDKSGLPSDRFFAERPEGSVSTLKIQRTQQEDSAVYLCASSQLGGLAPQETQYFGPGTRLLVL.

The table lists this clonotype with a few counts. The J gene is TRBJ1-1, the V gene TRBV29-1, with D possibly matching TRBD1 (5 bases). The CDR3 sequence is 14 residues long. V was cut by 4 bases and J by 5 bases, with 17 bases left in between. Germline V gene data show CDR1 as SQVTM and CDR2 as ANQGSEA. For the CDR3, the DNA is TGCAGCGTTGGTTGGAACAGGCCGGTGACTGAAGCTTTCTTT. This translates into CSVGWNRPVTEAFF.

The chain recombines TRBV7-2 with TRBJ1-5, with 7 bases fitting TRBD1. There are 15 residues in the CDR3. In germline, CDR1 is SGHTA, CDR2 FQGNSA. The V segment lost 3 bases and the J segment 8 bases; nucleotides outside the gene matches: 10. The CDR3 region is CASSLTGTAGEPQHF. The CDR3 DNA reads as TGTGCCAGCAGCTTGACCGGGACAGCGGGGGAGCCCCAGCATTTT.

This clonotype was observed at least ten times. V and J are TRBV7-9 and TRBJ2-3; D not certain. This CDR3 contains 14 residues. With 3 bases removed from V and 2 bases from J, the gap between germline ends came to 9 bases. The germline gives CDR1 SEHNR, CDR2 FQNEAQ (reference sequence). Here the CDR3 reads CASSFRQTTDTQYF. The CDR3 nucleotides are TGTGCCAGCAGCTTTCGGCAGACCACAGATACGCAGTATTTT.

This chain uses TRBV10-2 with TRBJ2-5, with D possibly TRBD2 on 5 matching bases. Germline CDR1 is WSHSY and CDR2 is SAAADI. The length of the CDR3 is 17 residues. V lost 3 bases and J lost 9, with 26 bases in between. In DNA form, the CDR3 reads TGCGCCAGCAGTGATCTAGGCAGTGAAGCCCCGAGGGTAGCCCAGTACTTC. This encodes CASSDLGSEAPRVAQYF.

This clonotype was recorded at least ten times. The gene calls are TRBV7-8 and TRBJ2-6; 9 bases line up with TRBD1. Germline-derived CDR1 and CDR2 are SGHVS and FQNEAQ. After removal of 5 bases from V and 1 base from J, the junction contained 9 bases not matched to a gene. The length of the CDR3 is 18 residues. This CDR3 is CASSARQGGRSGANVLTF. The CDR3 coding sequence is TGTGCCAGCAGCGCCCGACAGGGGGGGCGATCTGGGGCCAACGTCCTGACTTTC.

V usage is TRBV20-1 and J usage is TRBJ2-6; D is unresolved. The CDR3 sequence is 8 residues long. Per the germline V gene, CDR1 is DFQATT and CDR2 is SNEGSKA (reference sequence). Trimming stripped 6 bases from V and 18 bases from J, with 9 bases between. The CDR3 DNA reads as TGCAGTGCCCAAGGCCCGACTTTC. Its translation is CSAQGPTF.

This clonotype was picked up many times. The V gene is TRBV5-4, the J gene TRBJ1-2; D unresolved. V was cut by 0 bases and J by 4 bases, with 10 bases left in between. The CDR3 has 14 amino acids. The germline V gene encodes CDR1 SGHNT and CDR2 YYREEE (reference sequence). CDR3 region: CASSLERTSYGYTF. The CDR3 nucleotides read TGTGCCAGCAGCTTGGAACGGACCAGCTATGGCTACACCTTC.

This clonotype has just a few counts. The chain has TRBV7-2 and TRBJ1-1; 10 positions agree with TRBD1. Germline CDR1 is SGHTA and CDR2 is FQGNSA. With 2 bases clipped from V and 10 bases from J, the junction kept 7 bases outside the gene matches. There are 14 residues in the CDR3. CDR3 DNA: TGTGCCAGCAGCTTATGGAGACAGGGGGCGCGAGCTTTCTTT. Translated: CASSLWRQGARAFF.

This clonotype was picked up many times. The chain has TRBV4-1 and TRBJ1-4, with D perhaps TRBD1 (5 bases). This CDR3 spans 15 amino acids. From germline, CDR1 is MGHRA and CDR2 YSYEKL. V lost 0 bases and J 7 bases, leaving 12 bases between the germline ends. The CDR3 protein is CASSQEVRASEKLFF. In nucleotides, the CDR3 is TGCGCCAGCAGCCAAGAGGTCAGGGCCAGTGAAAAACTGTTTTTT.

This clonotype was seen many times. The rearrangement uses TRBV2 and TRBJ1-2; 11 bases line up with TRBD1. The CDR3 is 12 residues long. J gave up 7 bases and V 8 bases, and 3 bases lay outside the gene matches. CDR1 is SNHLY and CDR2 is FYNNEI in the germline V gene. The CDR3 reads CASGQGAGGYTF. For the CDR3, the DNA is TGTGCCAGCGGACAGGGGGCCGGTGGCTACACCTTC.

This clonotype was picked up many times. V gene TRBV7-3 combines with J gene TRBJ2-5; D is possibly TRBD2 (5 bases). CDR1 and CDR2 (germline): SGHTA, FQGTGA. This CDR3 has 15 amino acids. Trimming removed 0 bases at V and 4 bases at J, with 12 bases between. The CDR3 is CASSLTPGSGETQYF. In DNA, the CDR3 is TGTGCCAGCAGCTTAACCCCTGGGAGCGGAGAGACCCAGTACTTC.

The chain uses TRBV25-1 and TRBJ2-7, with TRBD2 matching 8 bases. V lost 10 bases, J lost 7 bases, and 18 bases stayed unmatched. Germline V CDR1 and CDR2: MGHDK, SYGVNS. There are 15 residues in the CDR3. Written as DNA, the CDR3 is TGTGCCACCTACAGGGCCGGGACTAGGTCGGGTGAGCAGTACTTC. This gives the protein CATYRAGTRSGEQYF.

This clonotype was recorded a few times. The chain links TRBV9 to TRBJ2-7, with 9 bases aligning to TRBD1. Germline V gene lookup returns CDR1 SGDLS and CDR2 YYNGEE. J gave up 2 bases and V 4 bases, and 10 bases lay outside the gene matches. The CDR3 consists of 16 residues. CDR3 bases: TGTGCCAGCAGCCAAGACGGGGGACAGGGAACCTACGAGCAGTACTTC. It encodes CASSQDGGQGTYEQYF.

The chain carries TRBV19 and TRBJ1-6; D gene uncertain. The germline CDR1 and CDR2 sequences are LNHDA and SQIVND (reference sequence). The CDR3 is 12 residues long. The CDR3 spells CARSPVGSPLHF. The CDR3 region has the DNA TGTGCTAGGTCCCCGGTCGGTTCACCCCTCCACTTT.

The CDR3 sequence is CASSPEALEQFF. The CDR3 bases are TGTGCCAGCAGCCCCGAGGCCCTTGAGCAGTTCTTC. This chain links TRBV7-9 with TRBJ2-1; D is uncertain. V was shortened by 5 bases and J by 9 bases, with 11 bases between the two germline ends. In germline, CDR1 is SEHNR, CDR2 FQNEAQ (reference sequence). This CDR3 region has 12 residues.

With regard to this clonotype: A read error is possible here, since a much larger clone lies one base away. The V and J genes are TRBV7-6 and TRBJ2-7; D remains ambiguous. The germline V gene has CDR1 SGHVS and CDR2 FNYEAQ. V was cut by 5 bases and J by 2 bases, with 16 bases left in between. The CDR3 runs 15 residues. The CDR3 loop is CASSPRGLSTYEQYF. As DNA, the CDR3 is TGTGCCAGCAGCCCACGAGGTTTATCAACCTACGAGCAGTACTTC.

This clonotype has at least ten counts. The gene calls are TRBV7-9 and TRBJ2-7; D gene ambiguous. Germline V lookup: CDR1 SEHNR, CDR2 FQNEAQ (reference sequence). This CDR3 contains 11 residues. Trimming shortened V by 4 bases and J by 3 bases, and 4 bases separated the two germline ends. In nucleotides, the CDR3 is TGTGCCAGCAGCTCCCACTACGAGCAGTACTTC. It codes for CASSSHYEQYF.

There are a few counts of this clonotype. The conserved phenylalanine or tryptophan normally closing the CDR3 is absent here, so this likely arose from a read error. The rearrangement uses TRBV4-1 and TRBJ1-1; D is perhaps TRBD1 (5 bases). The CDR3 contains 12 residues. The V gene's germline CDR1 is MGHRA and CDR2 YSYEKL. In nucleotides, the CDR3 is TGCGCCAGCACCCAAGAGGGGTTTGAAGCTTTCCTT. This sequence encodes CASTQEGFEAFL.

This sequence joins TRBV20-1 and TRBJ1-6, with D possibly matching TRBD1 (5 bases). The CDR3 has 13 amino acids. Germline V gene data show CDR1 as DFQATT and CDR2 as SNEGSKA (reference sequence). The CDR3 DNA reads TGCAGCGCCGCGGGGGGACTAAATTCACCCCTCCACTTT. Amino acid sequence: CSAAGGLNSPLHF.